The clone carrying this TCR beta chain was recorded once. Its target is unknown. The data were produced by immunoSEQ multiplex PCR, yet TCRdb's version contains in-frame clones alone and is incomplete. The sample lists 90,000 to 120,000 clones, around 89% seen once, with roughly 7% in the top ten. The CDR3 is 14 residues long. V gave up 5 bases and J gave up 12 bases, with 20 bases separating them. CDR1 is SEHNR, CDR2 FQNEAQ, per germline (reference sequence). The sample belongs to a study of T cell responses to AZD1222 COVID-19 vaccine. Study-wide context: Combined were second doses at about 4 or about 12 weeks.

Notes on the study in general: After the peak T cell response, and only then, were repertoires sampled. The study found Spike-specific TCR breadth and depth rose after two AZD1222 doses.

Sequenced here: peripheral blood, sampled on day 0 of AZD1222 vaccination. This TCR was sampled from an adult in good health. V usage is TRBV7-9 and J usage is TRBJ2-1; tentative D call: TRBD2 (6 bases). The CDR3 nucleotides are TGTGCCAGCAGCCTCGGGACTGGCGAACTGGCGCAGTTCTTC. Encoded protein: CASSLGTGELAQFF.